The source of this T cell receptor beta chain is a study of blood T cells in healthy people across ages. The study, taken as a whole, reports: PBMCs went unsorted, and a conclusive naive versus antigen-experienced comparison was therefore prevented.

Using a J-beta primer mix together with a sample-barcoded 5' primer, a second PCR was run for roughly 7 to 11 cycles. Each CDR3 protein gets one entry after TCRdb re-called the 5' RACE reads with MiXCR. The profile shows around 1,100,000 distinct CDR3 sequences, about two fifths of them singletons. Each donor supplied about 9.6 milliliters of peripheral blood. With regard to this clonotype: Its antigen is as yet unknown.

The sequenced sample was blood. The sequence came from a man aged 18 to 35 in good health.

The CDR3 nucleotides are TGCAGTGCTTCTACTTCAGGGTTTTGGGGCTATGGCTACACCTTC. Its translation: CSASTSGFWGYGYTF. The rearrangement joins TRBV20-1 to TRBJ1-2; maybe TRBD1 (5 bases). Trimming cost V 5 bases and J 4 bases, with 20 bases left between them. Germline CDR1 and CDR2: DFQATT and SNEGSKA (reference sequence). This CDR3 region has 15 residues.